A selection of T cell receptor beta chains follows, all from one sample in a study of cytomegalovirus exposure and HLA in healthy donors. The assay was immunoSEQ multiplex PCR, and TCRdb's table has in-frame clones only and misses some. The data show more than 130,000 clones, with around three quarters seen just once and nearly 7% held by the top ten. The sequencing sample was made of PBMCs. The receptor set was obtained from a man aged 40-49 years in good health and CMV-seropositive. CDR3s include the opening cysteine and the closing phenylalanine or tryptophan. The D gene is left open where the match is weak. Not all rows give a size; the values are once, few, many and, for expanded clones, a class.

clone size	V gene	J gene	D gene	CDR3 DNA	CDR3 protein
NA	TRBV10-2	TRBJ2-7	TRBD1	TGCGCCAGCAGTGAAAAACAGGGGTCGGACGAGCAGTACTTC	CASSEKQGSDEQYF
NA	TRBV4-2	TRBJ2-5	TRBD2	TGTGCCAGCAGCCAAGATGGCGGGGGAGGCTCCCCGCTCGTGGAGACCCAGTACTTC	CASSQDGGGGSPLVETQYF
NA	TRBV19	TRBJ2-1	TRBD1	TGTGCCAGTAGGGGACAGGGCGGAACGATGGATGAGCAGTTCTTC	CASRGQGGTMDEQFF
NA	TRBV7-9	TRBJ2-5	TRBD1	TGTGCCAGCAAGATACAGGGGAAAAGCCCCCAAGAGACCCAGTACTTC	CASKIQGKSPQETQYF
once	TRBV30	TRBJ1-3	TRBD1	TGTGCCTGGATGGGACAGGGGGCAATTGGAAACACCATATATTTT	CAWMGQGAIGNTIYF
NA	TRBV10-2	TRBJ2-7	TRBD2	TGCGCCAGCAGTGCACTAGCGGTTCCCTACGAGCAGTACTTC	CASSALAVPYEQYF
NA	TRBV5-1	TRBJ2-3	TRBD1	TGCGCCAGCAGCTTGGCTGGGACAGATCAGGCAGATACGCAGTATTTT	CASSLAGTDQADTQYF
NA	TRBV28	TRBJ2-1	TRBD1	TGTGCCAGCAGTTCCCTCCGGGACAGCCTCTACAATGAGCAGTTCTTC	CASSSLRDSLYNEQFF
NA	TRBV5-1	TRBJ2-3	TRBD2	TGCGCCAGCAGCTTGGATGGCGGGGGGGCGACAGATACGCAGTATTTT	CASSLDGGGATDTQYF
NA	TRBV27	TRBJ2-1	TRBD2	TGTGCCAGCAGCCTGGGACTAACGACCTACAATGAGCAGTTCTTC	CASSLGLTTYNEQFF
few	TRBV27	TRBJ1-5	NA	TGTGCCAGCAACCCGGGACATAGCAATCAGCCCCAGCATTTT	CASNPGHSNQPQHF
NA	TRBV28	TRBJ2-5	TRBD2	TGTGCCAGCAGTCCAATAGCGGGGCTACAAGAGACCCAGTACTTC	CASSPIAGLQETQYF
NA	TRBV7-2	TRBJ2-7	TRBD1	TGTGCCAGCAGCTTAGGAGGGTCATGGACAGGGGGCTCCTACGAGCAGTACTTC	CASSLGGSWTGGSYEQYF
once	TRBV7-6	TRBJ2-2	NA	TGTGCCAGCAGCTTAGCCCGACAGGCCGGGGAGCTGTTTTTT	CASSLARQAGELFF
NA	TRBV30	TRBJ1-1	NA	TGTGCCTGGGGGCCGGTGAACACTGAAGCTTTCTTT	CAWGPVNTEAFF
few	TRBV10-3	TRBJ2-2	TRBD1	TGTGCCATCTCTTTAGGACAGGGGGCCACCGGGGAGCTGTTTTTT	CAISLGQGATGELFF